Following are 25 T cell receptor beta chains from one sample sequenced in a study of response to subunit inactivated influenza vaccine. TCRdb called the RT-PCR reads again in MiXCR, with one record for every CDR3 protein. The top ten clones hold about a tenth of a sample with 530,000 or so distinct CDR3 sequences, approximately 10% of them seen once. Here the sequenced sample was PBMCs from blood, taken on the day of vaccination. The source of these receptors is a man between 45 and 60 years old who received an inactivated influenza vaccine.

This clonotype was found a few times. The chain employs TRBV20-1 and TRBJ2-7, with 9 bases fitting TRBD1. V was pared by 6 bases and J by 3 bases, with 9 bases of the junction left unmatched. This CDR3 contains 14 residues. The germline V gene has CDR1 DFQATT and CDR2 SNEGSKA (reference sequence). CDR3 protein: CSATPGTGIYEQYF. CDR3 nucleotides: TGCAGTGCGACCCCCGGGACAGGGATCTACGAGCAGTACTTC.

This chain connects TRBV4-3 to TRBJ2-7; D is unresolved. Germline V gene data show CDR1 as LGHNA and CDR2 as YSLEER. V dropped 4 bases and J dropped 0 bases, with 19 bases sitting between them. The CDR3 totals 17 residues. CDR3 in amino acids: CASSLGKYGSPSYEQYF. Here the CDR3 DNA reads TGCGCCAGCAGCCTAGGAAAGTACGGTTCTCCCTCCTACGAGCAGTACTTC.

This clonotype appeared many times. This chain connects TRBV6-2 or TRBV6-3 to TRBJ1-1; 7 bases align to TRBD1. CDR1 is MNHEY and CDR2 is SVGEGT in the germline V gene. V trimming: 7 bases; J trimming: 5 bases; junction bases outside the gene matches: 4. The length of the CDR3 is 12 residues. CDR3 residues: CASKGAMTEAFF. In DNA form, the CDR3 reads TGTGCCAGCAAGGGGGCGATGACTGAAGCTTTCTTT.

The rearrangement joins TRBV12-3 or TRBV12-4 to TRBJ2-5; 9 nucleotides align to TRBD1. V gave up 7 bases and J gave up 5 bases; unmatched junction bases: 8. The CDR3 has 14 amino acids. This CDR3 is CASIRGQGMETQYF. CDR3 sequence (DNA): TGTGCCAGCATCCGCGGACAGGGGATGGAGACCCAGTACTTC.

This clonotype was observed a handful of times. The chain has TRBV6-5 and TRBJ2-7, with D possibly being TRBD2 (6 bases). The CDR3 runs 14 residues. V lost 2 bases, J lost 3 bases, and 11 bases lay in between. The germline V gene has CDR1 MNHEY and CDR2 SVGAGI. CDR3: CASSYRGLLYEQYF. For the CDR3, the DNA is TGTGCCAGCAGTTACAGGGGACTGCTCTACGAGCAGTACTTC.

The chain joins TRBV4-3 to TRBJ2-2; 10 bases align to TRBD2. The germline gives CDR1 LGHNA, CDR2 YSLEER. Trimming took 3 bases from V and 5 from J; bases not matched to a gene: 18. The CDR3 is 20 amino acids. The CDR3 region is CASSHEPRAGGFLGTGELFF. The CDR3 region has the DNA TGCGCCAGCAGCCATGAGCCGAGAGCGGGAGGGTTCCTCGGGACCGGGGAGCTGTTTTTT.

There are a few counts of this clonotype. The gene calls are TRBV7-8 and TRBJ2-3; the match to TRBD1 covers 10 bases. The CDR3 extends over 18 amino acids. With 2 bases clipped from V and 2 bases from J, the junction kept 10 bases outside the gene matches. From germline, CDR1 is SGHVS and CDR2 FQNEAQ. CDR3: CASSLNLLGTGATDTQYF. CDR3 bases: TGTGCCAGCAGCTTAAATTTACTGGGGACAGGGGCCACAGATACGCAGTATTTT. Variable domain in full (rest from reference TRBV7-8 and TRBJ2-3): GAGVSQSPRYKVAKRGQDVALRCDPISGHVSLFWYQQALGQGPEFLTYFQNEAQLDKSGLPSDRFFAERPEGSVSTLKIQRTQQEDSAVYLCASSLNLLGTGATDTQYFGPGTRLTVL.

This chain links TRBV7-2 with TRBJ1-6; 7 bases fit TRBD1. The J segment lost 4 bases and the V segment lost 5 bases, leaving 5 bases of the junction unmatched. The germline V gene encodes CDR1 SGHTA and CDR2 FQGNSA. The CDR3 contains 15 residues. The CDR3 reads CASSQRTGYNSPLHF. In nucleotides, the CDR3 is TGTGCCAGCAGCCAAAGGACAGGTTATAATTCACCCCTCCACTTT.

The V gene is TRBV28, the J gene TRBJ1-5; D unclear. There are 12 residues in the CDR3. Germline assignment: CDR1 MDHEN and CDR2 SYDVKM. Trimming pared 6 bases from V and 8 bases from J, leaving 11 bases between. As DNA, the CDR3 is TGTGCCAGCAGACCGACACGAGAGCCCCAGCATTTT. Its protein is CASRPTREPQHF.

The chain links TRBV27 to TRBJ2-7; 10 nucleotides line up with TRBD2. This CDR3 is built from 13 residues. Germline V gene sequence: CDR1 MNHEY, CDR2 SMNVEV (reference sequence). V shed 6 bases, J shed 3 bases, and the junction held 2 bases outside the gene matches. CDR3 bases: TGTGCCAGCAGACTAGCGGGGAACTACGAGCAGTACTTC. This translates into CASRLAGNYEQYF.

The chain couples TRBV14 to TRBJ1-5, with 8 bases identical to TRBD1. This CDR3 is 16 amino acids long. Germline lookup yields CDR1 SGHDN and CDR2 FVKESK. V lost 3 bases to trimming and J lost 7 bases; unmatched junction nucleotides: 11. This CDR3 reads CASSQCYDRGCQPQHF. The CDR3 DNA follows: TGTGCCAGCAGCCAGTGTTACGACAGGGGATGCCAGCCCCAGCATTTT.

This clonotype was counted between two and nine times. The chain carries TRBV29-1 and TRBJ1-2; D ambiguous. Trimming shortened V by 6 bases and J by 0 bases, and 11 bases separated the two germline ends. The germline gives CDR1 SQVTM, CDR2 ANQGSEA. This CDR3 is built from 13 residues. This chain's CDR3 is CSVRSDTNYGYTF. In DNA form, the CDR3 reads TGCAGCGTGCGTTCTGACACTAACTATGGCTACACCTTC. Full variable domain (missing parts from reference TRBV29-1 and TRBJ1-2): SAVISQKPSRDICQRGTSLTIQCQVDSQVTMMFWYRQQPGQSLTLIATANQGSEATYESGFVIDKFPISRPNLTFSTLTVSNMSPEDSSIYLCSVRSDTNYGYTFGSGTRLTVV.

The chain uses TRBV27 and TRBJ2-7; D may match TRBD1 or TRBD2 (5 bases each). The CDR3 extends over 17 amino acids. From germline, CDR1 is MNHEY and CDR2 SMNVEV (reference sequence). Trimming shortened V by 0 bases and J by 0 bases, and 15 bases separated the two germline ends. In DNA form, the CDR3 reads TGTGCCAGCAGTTTATCGGCCGGGGCGGCGTTCTCCTACGAGCAGTACTTC. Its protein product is CASSLSAGAAFSYEQYF.

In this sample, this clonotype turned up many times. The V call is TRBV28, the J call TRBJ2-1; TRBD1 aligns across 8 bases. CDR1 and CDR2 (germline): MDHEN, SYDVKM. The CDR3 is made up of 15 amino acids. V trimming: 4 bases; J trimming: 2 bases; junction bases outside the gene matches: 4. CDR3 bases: TGTGCCAGCAGTTCTAGGACAGGGCCCTACAATGAGCAGTTCTTC. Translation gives CASSSRTGPYNEQFF.

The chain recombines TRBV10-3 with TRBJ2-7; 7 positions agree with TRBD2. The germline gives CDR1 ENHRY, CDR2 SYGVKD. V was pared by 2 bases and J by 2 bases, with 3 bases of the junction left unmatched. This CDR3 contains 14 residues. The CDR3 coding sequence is TGTGCCATCAGTGAGGGCGGGAGAACCTACGAGCAGTACTTC. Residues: CAISEGGRTYEQYF.

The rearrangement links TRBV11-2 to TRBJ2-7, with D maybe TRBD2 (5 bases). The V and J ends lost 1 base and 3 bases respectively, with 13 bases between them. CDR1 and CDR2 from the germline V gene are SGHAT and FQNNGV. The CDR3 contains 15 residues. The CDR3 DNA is TGTGCCAGCAGCTTAGGGGAGAACCATTACTACGAGCAGTACTTC. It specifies CASSLGENHYYEQYF.

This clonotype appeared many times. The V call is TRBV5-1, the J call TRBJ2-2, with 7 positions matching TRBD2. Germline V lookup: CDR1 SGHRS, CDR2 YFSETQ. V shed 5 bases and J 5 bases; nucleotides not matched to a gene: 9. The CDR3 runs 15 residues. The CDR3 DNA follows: TGCGCCAGCAGTGGGCTAGCGGAACATACCGGGGAGCTGTTTTTT. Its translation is CASSGLAEHTGELFF.

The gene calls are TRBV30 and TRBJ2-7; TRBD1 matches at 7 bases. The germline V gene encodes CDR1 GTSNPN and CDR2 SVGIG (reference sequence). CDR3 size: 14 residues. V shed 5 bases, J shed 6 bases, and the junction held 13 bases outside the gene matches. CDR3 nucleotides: TGTGCCTGGCGGTATCCGGGACAGAGGGTCGAGCAGTACTTC. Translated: CAWRYPGQRVEQYF.

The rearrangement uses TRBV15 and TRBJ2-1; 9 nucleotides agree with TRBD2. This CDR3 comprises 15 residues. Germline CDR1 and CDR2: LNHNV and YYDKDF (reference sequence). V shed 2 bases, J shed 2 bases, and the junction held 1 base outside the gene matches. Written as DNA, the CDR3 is TGTGCCACCAGCAGACTAGCGGGGACCTACAATGAGCAGTTCTTC. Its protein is CATSRLAGTYNEQFF.

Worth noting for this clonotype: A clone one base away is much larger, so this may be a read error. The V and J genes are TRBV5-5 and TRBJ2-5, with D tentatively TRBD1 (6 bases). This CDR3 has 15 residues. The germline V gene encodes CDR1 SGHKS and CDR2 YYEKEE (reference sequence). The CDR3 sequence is CASSFSQGNQETHYF. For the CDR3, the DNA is TGTGCCAGCAGCTTTAGTCAGGGGAACCAAGAGACCCATTACTTC.

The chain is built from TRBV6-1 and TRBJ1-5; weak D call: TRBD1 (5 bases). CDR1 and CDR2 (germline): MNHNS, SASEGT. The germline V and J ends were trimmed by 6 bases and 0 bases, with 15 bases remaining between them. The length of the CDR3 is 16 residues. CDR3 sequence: CASREQGGNSNQPQHF. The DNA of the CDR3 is TGTGCCAGCAGAGAGCAGGGAGGGAATAGCAATCAGCCCCAGCATTTT.

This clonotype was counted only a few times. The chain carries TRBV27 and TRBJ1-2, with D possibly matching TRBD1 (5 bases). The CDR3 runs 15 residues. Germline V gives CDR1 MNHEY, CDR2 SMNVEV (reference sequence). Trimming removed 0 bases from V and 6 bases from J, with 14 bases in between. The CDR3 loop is CASSLSVREYDGYTF. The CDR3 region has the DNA TGTGCCAGCAGTTTATCGGTCAGGGAGTACGATGGCTACACCTTC.

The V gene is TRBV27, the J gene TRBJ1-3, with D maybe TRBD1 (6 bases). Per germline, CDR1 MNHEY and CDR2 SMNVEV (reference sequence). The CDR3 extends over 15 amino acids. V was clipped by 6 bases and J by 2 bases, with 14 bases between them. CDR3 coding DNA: TGTGCCAGCAGCCGGACTTCAGGGGCTGGAAACACCATATATTTT. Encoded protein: CASSRTSGAGNTIYF.

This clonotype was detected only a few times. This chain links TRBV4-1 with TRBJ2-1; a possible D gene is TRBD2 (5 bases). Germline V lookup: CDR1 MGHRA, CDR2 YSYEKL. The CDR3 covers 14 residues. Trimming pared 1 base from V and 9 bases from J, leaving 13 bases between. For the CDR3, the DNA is TGCGCCAGCAGCCAAGGGCCGCCGGGGATTGAGCAGTTCTTC. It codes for CASSQGPPGIEQFF.

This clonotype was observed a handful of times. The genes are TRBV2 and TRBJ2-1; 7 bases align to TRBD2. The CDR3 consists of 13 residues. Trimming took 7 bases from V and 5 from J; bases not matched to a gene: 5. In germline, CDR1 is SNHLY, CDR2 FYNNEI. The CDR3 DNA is TGTGCCAGCAATCTAGCGGAAGACAATGAGCAGTTCTTC. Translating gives CASNLAEDNEQFF.